This TCR beta chain was obtained from a study of shared T cell receptors in the human thymus. The V gene's germline CDR1 is SGHRS and CDR2 YFSETQ. The CDR3 sequence is 17 residues long. V lost 3 bases to trimming and J lost 2 bases, with 17 bases between them. TCRdb keeps only in-frame clones here, not all; method: immunoSEQ multiplex PCR. Here the sample spans 700,000 or so clones, 80% to 90% being singletons. These data also featured in a second study, about human thymus T cells. As that study records: Congenital heart defects were the reason for the corrective surgery that the donors, healthy Finnish infants, were having. Resections from corrective heart surgery provided thymus tissue. Across thymic and blood repertoires, the usage of V and J genes appeared to be biased. Related reports documented highly overlapping thymic repertoires among unrelated individuals.

The sequence came from a girl in the first two years of life with a congenital heart defect. Specimen: thymocytes. The rearrangement joins TRBV5-1 to TRBJ2-2; the D gene is possibly TRBD1 (6 bases). The CDR3 DNA is TGCGCCAGCAGCTGGGCGAGGGGACAACTCAACACCGGGGAGCTGTTTTTT. The encoded protein is CASSWARGQLNTGELFF. Supplemented by reference TRBV5-1 and TRBJ2-2, the full variable domain reads KAGVTQTPRYLIKTRGQQVTLSCSPISGHRSVSWYQQTPGQGLQFLFEYFSETQRNKGNFPGRFSGRQFSNSRSEMNVSTLELGDSALYLCASSWARGQLNTGELFFGEGSRLTVL.